This entry describes one T cell receptor (beta chain). The data stem from a study of control samples from healthy donors and cancer patients. Germline V gene lookup returns CDR1 MNHNY and CDR2 SVGAGI (reference sequence). The CDR3 is 16 residues long. The junction had 5 bases not matched to a gene; V was cut back by 8 bases and J by 0 bases. The protocol was immunoSEQ multiplex PCR, while the TCRdb copy is restricted to in-frame clones and leaves out a portion. The sample lists about 82,000 clones, roughly 94% occurring once. Sequences were obtained from blood. This receptor was obtained from a woman between 18 and 29 years old in good health. The V call is TRBV6-6, the J call TRBJ2-7; TRBD2 aligns across 15 bases. The CDR3 nucleotides read TGTGCCAGCGCACGGACTAGCGGGAGGGGCTCCTACGAGCAGTACTTC. This gives the protein CASARTSGRGSYEQYF.